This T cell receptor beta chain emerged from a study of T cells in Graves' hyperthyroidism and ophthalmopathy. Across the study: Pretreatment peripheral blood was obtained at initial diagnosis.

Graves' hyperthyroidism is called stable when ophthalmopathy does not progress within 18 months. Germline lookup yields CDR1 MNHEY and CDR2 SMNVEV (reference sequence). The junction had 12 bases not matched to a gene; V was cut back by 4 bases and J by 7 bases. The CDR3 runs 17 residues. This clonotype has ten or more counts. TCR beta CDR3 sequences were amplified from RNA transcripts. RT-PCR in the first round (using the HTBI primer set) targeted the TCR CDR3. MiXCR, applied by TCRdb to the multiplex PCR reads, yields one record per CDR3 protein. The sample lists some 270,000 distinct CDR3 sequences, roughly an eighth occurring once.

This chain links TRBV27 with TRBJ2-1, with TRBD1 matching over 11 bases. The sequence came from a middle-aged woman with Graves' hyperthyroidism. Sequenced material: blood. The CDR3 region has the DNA TGTGCCAGCAGTTCCCAATCCAGGACAGGGGGCTTTAATGAGCAGTTCTTC. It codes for CASSSQSRTGGFNEQFF.